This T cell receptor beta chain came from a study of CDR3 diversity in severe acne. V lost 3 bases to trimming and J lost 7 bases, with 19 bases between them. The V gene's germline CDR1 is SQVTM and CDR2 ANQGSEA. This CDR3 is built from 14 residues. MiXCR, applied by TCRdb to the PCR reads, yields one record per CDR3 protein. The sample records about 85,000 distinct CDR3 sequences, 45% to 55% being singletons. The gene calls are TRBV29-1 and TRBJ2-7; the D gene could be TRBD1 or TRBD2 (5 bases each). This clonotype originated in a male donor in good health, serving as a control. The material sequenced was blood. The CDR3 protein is CSVDVGTVLGEQYF. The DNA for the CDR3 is TGCAGCGTTGACGTCGGGACGGTCCTAGGGGAGCAGTACTTC.